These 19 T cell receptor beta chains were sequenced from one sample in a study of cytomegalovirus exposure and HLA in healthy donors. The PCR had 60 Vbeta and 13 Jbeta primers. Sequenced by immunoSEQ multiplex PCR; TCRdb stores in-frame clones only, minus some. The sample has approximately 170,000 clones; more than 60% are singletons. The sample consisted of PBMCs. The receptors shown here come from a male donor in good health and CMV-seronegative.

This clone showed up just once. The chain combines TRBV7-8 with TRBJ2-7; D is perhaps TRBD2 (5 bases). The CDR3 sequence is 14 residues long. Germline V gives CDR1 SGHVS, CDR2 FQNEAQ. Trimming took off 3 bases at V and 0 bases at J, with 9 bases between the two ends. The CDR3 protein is CASSLERTSYEQYF. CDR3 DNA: TGTGCCAGCAGCTTGGAGCGGACCTCCTACGAGCAGTACTTC.

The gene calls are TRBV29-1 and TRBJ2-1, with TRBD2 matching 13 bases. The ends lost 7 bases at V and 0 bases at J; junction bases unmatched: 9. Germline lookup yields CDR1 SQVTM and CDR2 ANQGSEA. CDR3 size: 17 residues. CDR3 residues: CSATLAGGPSSYNEQFF. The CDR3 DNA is TGCAGCGCCACACTAGCGGGAGGGCCAAGCTCCTACAATGAGCAGTTCTTC.

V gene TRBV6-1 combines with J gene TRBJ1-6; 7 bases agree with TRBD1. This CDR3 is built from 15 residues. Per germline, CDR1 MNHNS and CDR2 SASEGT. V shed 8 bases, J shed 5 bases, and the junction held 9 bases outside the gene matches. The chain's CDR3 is CASFGLGTDNSPLHF. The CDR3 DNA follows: TGTGCCAGCTTTGGCCTCGGGACAGATAATTCACCCCTCCACTTT.

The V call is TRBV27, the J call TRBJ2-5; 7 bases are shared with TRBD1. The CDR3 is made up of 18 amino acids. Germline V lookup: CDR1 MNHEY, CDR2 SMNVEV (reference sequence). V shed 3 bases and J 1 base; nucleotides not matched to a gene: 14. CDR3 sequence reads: CASSFRPPTGVSQETQYF. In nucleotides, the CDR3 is TGTGCCAGCAGTTTTAGGCCCCCCACAGGGGTTAGCCAAGAGACCCAGTACTTC.

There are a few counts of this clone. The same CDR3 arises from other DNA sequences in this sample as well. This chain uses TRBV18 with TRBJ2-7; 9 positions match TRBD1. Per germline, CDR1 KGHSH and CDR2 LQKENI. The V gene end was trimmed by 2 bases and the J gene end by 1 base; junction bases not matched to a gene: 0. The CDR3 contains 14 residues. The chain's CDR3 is CASSPGTGSYEQYF. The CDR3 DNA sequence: TGTGCCAGCTCACCAGGGACAGGGTCCTACGAGCAGTACTTC.

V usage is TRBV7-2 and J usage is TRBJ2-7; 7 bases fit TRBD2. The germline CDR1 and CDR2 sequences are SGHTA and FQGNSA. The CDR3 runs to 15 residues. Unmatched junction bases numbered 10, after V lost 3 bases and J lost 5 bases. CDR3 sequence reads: CASSFSRQRGHEQYF. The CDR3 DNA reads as TGTGCCAGCAGCTTCTCGCGACAGCGGGGCCACGAGCAGTACTTC. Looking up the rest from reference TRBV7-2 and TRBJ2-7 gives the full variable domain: GAGVSQSPSNKVTEKGKDVELRCDPISGHTALYWYRQSLGQGLEFLIYFQGNSAPDKSGLPSDRFSAERTGGSVSTLTIQRTQQEDSAVYLCASSFSRQRGHEQYFGPGTRLTVT.

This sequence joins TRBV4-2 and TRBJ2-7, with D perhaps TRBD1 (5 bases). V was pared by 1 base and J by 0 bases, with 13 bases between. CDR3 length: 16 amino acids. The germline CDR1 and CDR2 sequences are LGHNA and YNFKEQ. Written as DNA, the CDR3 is TGTGCCAGCAGCCAAGCTAGGGGCCAGAGCTCCTACGAGCAGTACTTC. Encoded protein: CASSQARGQSSYEQYF.

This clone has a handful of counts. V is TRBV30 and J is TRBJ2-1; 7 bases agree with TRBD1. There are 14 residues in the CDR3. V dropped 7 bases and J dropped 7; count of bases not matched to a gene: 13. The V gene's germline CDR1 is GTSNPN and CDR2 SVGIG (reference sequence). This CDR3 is CALLGWTGFNEQFF. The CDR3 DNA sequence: TGTGCCTTATTAGGGTGGACAGGTTTTAATGAGCAGTTCTTC.

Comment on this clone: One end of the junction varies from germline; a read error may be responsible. The CDR3: CASSSGQGAPIF. In DNA form, the CDR3 reads TGTGCCAGCTCTTCTGGACAGGGGGCTCCAATATTC. The rearrangement uses TRBV18 and TRBJ1-2; 11 bases match TRBD1. CDR1 and CDR2 (germline): KGHSH, LQKENI. The CDR3 is 12 amino acids. The full variable domain, rest sourced from reference TRBV18 and TRBJ1-2, is NAGVMQNPRHLVRRRGQEARLRCSPMKGHSHVYWYRQLPEEGLKFMVYLQKENIIDESGMPKERFSAEFPKEGPSILRIQQVVRGDSAAYFCASSSGQGAPIFGSGTRLTVV.

CDR3 nucleotides: TGTGCCAGCAGCAAAGGGACTAGCGGGGGAGGCGATACGCAGTATTTT. Protein: CASSKGTSGGGDTQYF. The chain joins TRBV5-8 to TRBJ2-3; 14 nucleotides agree with TRBD2. This CDR3 region has 16 residues. Germline V gene sequence: CDR1 SGHTS, CDR2 YDEGEE. Trimming cost V 4 bases and J 6 bases; bases outside gene matches: 7.

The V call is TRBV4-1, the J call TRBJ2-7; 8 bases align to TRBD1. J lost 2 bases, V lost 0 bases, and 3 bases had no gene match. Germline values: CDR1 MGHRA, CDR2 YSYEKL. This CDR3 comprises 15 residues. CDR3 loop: CASSQEDRGAYEQYF. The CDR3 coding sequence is TGCGCCAGCAGCCAAGAAGACAGGGGCGCCTACGAGCAGTACTTC.

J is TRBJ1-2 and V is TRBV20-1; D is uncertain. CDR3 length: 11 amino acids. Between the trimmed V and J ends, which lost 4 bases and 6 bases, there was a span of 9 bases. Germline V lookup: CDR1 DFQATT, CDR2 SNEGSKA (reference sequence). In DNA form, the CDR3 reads TGCAGTGCTAACCCAGTCAATGGCTACACCTTC. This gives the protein CSANPVNGYTF.

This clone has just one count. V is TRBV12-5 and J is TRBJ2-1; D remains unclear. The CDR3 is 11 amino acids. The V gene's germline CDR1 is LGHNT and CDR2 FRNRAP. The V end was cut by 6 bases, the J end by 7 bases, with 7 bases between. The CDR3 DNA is TGTGCTAGTGGCATTTTTAATGAGCAGTTCTTC. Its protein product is CASGIFNEQFF.

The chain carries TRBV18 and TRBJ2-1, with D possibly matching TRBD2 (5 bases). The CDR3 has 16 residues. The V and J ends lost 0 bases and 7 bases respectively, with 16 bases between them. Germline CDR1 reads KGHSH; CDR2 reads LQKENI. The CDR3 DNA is TGTGCCAGCTCACCACCCGGCTCGGCCCCGGGGAATGAGCAGTTCTTC. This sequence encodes CASSPPGSAPGNEQFF.

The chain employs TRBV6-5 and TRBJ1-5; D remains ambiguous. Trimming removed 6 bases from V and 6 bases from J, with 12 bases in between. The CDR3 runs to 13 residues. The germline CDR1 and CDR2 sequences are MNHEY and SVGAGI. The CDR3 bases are TGTGCCAGCAGCCCCGGGGTGCTTCAGCCCCAGCATTTT. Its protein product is CASSPGVLQPQHF.

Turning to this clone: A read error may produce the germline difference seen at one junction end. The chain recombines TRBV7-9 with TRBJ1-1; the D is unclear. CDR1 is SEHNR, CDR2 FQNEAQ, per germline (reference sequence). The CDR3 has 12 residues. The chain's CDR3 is CSSSLDNIEAFF. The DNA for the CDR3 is TGTTCCAGCAGCTTAGATAATATCGAAGCTTTCTTT.

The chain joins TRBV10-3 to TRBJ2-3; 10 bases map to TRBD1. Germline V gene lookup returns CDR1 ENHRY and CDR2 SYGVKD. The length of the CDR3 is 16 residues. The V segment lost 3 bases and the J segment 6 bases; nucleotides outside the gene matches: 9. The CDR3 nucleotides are TGTGCCATCAGTGACTCCGGGACAGGGGTCGGGGATACGCAGTATTTT. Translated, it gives CAISDSGTGVGDTQYF.

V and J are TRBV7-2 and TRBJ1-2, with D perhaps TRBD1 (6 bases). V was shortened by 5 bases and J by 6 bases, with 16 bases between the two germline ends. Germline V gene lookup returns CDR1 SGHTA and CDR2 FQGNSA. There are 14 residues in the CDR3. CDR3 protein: CASSAPGAGDGYTF. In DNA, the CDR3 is TGTGCCAGCAGCGCCCCTGGGGCAGGGGATGGCTACACCTTC.

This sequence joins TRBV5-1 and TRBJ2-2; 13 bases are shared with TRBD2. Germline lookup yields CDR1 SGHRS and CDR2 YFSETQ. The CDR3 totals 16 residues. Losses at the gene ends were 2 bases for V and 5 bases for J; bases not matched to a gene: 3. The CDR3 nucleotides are TGCGCCAGCAGCTTCGGACTAGCGGGAGATACCGGGGAGCTGTTTTTT. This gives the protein CASSFGLAGDTGELFF.